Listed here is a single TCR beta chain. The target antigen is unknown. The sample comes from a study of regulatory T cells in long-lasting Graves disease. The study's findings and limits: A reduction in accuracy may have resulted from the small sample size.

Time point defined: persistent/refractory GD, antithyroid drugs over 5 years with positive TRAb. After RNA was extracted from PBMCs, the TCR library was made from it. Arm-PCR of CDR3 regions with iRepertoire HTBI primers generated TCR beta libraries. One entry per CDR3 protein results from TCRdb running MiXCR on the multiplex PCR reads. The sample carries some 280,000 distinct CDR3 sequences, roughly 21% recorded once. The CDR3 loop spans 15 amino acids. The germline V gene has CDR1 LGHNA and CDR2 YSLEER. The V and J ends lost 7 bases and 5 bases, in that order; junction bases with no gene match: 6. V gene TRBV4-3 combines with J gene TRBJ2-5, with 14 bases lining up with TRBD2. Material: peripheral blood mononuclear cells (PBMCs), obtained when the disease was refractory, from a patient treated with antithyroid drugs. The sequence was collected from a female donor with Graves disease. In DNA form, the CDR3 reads TGCGCCAGCACCCCGGGACTAGCGGGGGTGGAGACCCAGTACTTC. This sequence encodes CASTPGLAGVETQYF.